Shown below are 18 T cell receptor beta chains from a single sample sequenced in a study of blood T cell repertoires in COVID-19. Measured with immunoSEQ multiplex PCR; TCRdb has only the in-frame clones, and not every one. The table includes 380,000 or so clones, approximately 87% detected once. The specimen was PBMCs or T cells enriched from blood (not recorded which). Source of these receptors: a man aged 25-45 years who had recovered from COVID-19.

This clone was observed a handful of times. The chain recombines TRBV20-1 with TRBJ1-1; perhaps TRBD1 as D (6 bases). Germline CDR1 reads DFQATT; CDR2 reads SNEGSKA (reference sequence). CDR3 length: 14 amino acids. The V end was cut by 3 bases, the J end by 4 bases, with 15 bases between. The CDR3 DNA reads TGCAGTGCTAGTCCCCCAACAGGGCGCACTGAAGCTTTCTTT. It encodes CSASPPTGRTEAFF.

With respect to this clone: The junction shows a germline mismatch at one end, possibly a read error. The chain couples TRBV15 to TRBJ1-4, with D perhaps TRBD1 (5 bases). The V gene's germline CDR1 is LNHNV and CDR2 YYDKDF (reference sequence). The CDR3 is made up of 14 amino acids. For the CDR3, the DNA is TGTGCCACCGTGCGGGACTACTCTAACGAAAAACTGTTTTTT. It yields the protein CATVRDYSNEKLFF.

The CDR3 region has the DNA TGTGCCAGCCGGGACTCACCCTACAATGAGCAGTTCTTC. This gives the protein CASRDSPYNEQFF. The V gene is TRBV13, the J gene TRBJ2-1; a weak D match, TRBD2 (6 bases). CDR1 and CDR2 from the germline V gene are PRHDT and FYEKMQ (reference sequence). The CDR3 contains 13 residues. V was shortened by 8 bases and J by 2 bases, with 10 bases between the two germline ends.

J is TRBJ2-3 and V is TRBV7-3, with D perhaps matching TRBD1 (5 bases). The CDR3 is 14 residues long. Trimming removed 4 bases from V and 2 bases from J, with 10 bases in between. Germline-derived CDR1 and CDR2 are SGHTA and FQGTGA. CDR3: CASSSDRNTDTQYF. The CDR3 region has the DNA TGTGCCAGCAGCTCTGACAGAAACACAGATACGCAGTATTTT.

The chain carries TRBV7-3 and TRBJ2-3; TRBD2 agrees at 8 bases. Germline V CDR1 and CDR2: SGHTA, FQGTGA. The CDR3 is 17 residues long. V trimming: 2 bases; J trimming: 2 bases; junction bases outside the gene matches: 9. The CDR3 nucleotides are TGTGCCAGCAGCTTATCGGCCGCGGGGGGCTCCACAGATACGCAGTATTTT. Amino acid sequence: CASSLSAAGGSTDTQYF.

This chain links TRBV10-3 with TRBJ1-1, with D perhaps TRBD1 (5 bases). The germline gives CDR1 ENHRY, CDR2 SYGVKD. The CDR3 contains 15 residues. Trimming stripped 5 bases from V and 4 bases from J, with 17 bases between. DNA for the CDR3: TGTGCCATCAGTCAACTCGGGGGTGAGAGCACTGAAGCTTTCTTT. Protein sequence: CAISQLGGESTEAFF.

The chain recombines TRBV5-8 with TRBJ1-5, with TRBD1 matching 7 bases. From germline, CDR1 is SGHTS and CDR2 YDEGEE. The V segment lost 7 bases and the J segment 0 bases; nucleotides outside the gene matches: 13. This CDR3 contains 17 residues. This CDR3 is CASASGRGTYSNQPQHF. DNA for the CDR3: TGTGCCAGCGCGTCCGGCAGGGGGACGTATAGCAATCAGCCCCAGCATTTT.

This chain links TRBV19 with TRBJ1-1; 7 nucleotides line up with TRBD1. Germline V CDR1 and CDR2: LNHDA, SQIVND (reference sequence). V lost 9 bases, J lost 2 bases, and 9 bases stayed unmatched. There are 14 residues in the CDR3. In DNA, the CDR3 is TGTGCCAGCACCCAACAGGGGTTCAACACTGAAGCTTTCTTT. Its protein is CASTQQGFNTEAFF.

The chain carries TRBV11-2 and TRBJ2-3; D possibly corresponds to TRBD2 (7 bases). Germline CDR1 and CDR2: SGHAT and FQNNGV. CDR3 length: 18 amino acids. The germline V and J ends were trimmed by 3 bases and 2 bases, with 21 bases remaining between them. The CDR3 bases are TGTGCCAGCAGCTTGTTTTTTGGCGGGGGCCCCTCCACAGATACGCAGTATTTT. It is translated as CASSLFFGGGPSTDTQYF.

The V gene is TRBV19, the J gene TRBJ1-6, with a weak D call TRBD1 (6 bases). V was clipped by 6 bases and J by 7 bases, with 13 bases between them. Germline V gene data show CDR1 as LNHDA and CDR2 as SQIVND (reference sequence). The CDR3 has 14 residues. The CDR3 DNA follows: TGTGCCAGTAGAACCCAGGGGACCAATTCACCCCTCCACTTT. Translating it yields CASRTQGTNSPLHF.

The rearrangement uses TRBV25-1 and TRBJ1-5; D is uncertain. The CDR3 spans 16 residues. In germline, CDR1 is MGHDK, CDR2 SYGVNS. V was trimmed by 1 base and J by 4 bases, leaving 14 bases between them. For the CDR3, the DNA is TGTGCCAGCAGTGAATCGTCAACAGCCATAAATCAGCCCCAGCATTTT. As protein: CASSESSTAINQPQHF.

This chain links TRBV5-5 with TRBJ1-2; the D gene is possibly TRBD1 (5 bases). The CDR3 loop spans 15 amino acids. Trimming removed 3 bases from V and 5 bases from J, with 17 bases in between. Germline V gene lookup returns CDR1 SGHKS and CDR2 YYEKEE (reference sequence). Here the CDR3 reads CASSYSGTNSYGYTF. The CDR3 DNA follows: TGTGCCAGCAGCTATAGCGGGACGAATTCTTATGGCTACACCTTC.

The J gene is TRBJ2-2, the V gene TRBV7-2; TRBD1 matches 8 bases. Germline values: CDR1 SGHTA, CDR2 FQGNSA. V was clipped by 6 bases and J by 5 bases; unmatched bases: 5. This CDR3 is 14 amino acids long. The CDR3 DNA reads TGTGCCAGCAGGTTGGACAGGGTAACCGGGGAGCTGTTTTTT. Its protein is CASRLDRVTGELFF.

V and J are TRBV11-2 and TRBJ2-7, with 7 positions matching TRBD2. V lost 0 bases and J lost 5; bases outside the gene matches: 10. In germline, CDR1 is SGHAT, CDR2 FQNNGV. The CDR3 extends over 16 amino acids. The CDR3 protein is CASSLEKPSGINEQYF. The CDR3 DNA follows: TGTGCCAGCAGCTTAGAAAAGCCTAGCGGTATTAACGAGCAGTACTTC.

The CDR3 DNA reads TGTGCCTGGAGCAGGATGGCAGGGAACTATGGCTACACCTTC. This encodes CAWSRMAGNYGYTF. The chain recombines TRBV30 with TRBJ1-2, with D possibly being TRBD1 (5 bases). The CDR3 is 14 residues long. Germline V gene sequence: CDR1 GTSNPN, CDR2 SVGIG (reference sequence). V was trimmed by 3 bases and J by 2 bases, leaving 13 bases between them.

The gene calls are TRBV30 and TRBJ1-6; D possibly corresponds to TRBD1 (5 bases). Deletions cut 8 bases from V and 9 bases from J, with 20 bases between. This CDR3 is 14 amino acids long. Per germline, CDR1 GTSNPN and CDR2 SVGIG (reference sequence). Here the CDR3 reads CAAKGGRAASPLHF. In DNA, the CDR3 is TGTGCCGCAAAAGGTGGCAGGGCGGCTTCACCCCTCCACTTT.

This chain uses TRBV2 with TRBJ1-2; no clear D gene. CDR3 length equals 12 residues. Per the germline V gene, CDR1 is SNHLY and CDR2 is FYNNEI. With 7 bases removed from V and 5 bases from J, the gap between germline ends came to 11 bases. The CDR3: CASILGRYGYTF. The CDR3, as DNA: TGTGCCAGCATCTTGGGGAGATATGGCTACACCTTC.

The genes are TRBV7-2 and TRBJ2-6; D gene ambiguous. V shed 2 bases and J shed 0 bases, with 8 bases lying between them. The CDR3 extends over 16 amino acids. Germline V gene lookup returns CDR1 SGHTA and CDR2 FQGNSA. CDR3 protein: CASSLHTSSGANVLTF. CDR3 nucleotides: TGTGCCAGCAGCTTACACACCAGCTCTGGGGCCAACGTCCTGACTTTC.